The 24 T cell receptor beta chains below come from one sample, sequenced in a study of vaccination and CD4 T cells after COVID-19. Treatment specified: roughly 10-day PBMC culture with coronavirus spike peptide pools or control peptides (ViraFEST assay). CD4+ T cells that had been cultured provided DNA sequenced with the Oncomine TCR Beta short-read assay. TCRdb re-called the PCR reads with MiXCR, one entry per CDR3 protein. The sample contains 10,000 or so distinct CDR3 sequences, 50% of which appear only once. Their specific antigens are unknown. The sample comprised CD4+ T cells from blood, cultured in vitro. The receptors derive from a human donor who had recovered from COVID-19.

This clonotype occurred once. The chain couples TRBV7-6 to TRBJ2-7; TRBD2 might be the D (7 bases). Germline assignment: CDR1 SGHVS and CDR2 FNYEAQ. Trimming shortened V by 5 bases and J by 0 bases, and 14 bases separated the two germline ends. The CDR3 has 15 amino acids. CDR3 region: CASSGGADNSYEQYF. The CDR3 DNA reads as TGTGCCAGCAGCGGGGGGGCGGACAACTCCTACGAGCAGTACTTC.

This clonotype showed up just a few times. This sequence joins TRBV6-1 and TRBJ1-2; D possibly corresponds to TRBD1 (6 bases). V was pared by 7 bases and J by 5 bases, with 20 bases between. The CDR3 covers 15 residues. CDR1 is MNHNS and CDR2 is SASEGT in the germline V gene. In DNA form, the CDR3 reads TGTGCCAGCACTCCCACAGGAGCCCAGGGGTATGGCTACACCTTC. Its translation is CASTPTGAQGYGYTF.

The chain recombines TRBV27 with TRBJ1-2; D possibly corresponds to TRBD1 (6 bases). V was pared by 4 bases and J by 2 bases, with 14 bases between. The length of the CDR3 is 15 residues. Germline V gene lookup returns CDR1 MNHEY and CDR2 SMNVEV (reference sequence). The CDR3 reads CASSYYPDRNYGYTF. CDR3 sequence (DNA): TGTGCCAGCAGTTACTACCCGGACAGAAACTATGGCTACACCTTC.

J is TRBJ1-1 and V is TRBV7-2; 8 positions match TRBD1. V lost 1 base, J lost 1 base, and 2 bases stayed unmatched. This CDR3 is built from 15 residues. CDR1 and CDR2 from the germline V gene are SGHTA and FQGNSA. The CDR3 DNA is TGTGCCAGCAGCTTAGACAGGGGGGCGAACACTGAAGCTTTCTTT. Its protein is CASSLDRGANTEAFF.

This clonotype was seen only a few times. V is TRBV6-1 and J is TRBJ1-6; 7 bases fit TRBD1. V lost 5 bases and J lost 5; bases outside the gene matches: 6. CDR3 size: 15 residues. CDR1 is MNHNS and CDR2 is SASEGT in the germline V gene. CDR3 coding DNA: TGTGCCAGCAGTCTGACAGGGCAGGATAATTCACCCCTCCACTTT. Amino acid sequence: CASSLTGQDNSPLHF.

J is TRBJ2-1 and V is TRBV6-2 or TRBV6-3, with 7 positions matching TRBD2. This CDR3 is built from 15 residues. The germline V gene encodes CDR1 MNHEY and CDR2 SVGEGT. Trimming cost V 6 bases and J 7 bases; bases outside gene matches: 12. The CDR3 DNA reads as TGTGCCAGCAGCGGTCGTGGGACTAAGAGGAATGAGCAGTTCTTC. Its translation is CASSGRGTKRNEQFF.

The chain uses TRBV27 and TRBJ2-3, with TRBD2 identical over 9 bases. Germline V gene data show CDR1 as MNHEY and CDR2 as SMNVEV (reference sequence). The J segment lost 5 bases and the V segment lost 2 bases, leaving 11 bases of the junction unmatched. There are 17 residues in the CDR3. CDR3 nucleotide sequence: TGTGCCAGCAGTTTAGGTATTCGGCGGGGGGGAAGAGATACGCAGTATTTT. It is translated as CASSLGIRRGGRDTQYF.

In DNA form, the CDR3 reads TGCGCCAGCAGCACTCCGACAGGGGGCACTGAAGCTTTCTTT. As protein: CASSTPTGGTEAFF. The genes are TRBV5-1 and TRBJ1-1; 9 positions match TRBD1. J lost 4 bases, V lost 4 bases, and 5 bases had no gene match. This CDR3 region has 14 residues. Germline CDR1 and CDR2: SGHRS and YFSETQ.

This rearrangement joins TRBV10-3 to TRBJ2-1, with 10 bases matching TRBD1. From germline, CDR1 is ENHRY and CDR2 SYGVKD. The CDR3 is made up of 16 amino acids. Germline trimming cut 3 bases from V and 10 bases from J; bases unmatched to any gene: 12. The CDR3 DNA follows: TGTGCCATCAGTGAATATCTGGACAGGGGGGCCAAGGAGCAGTTCTTC. Residues: CAISEYLDRGAKEQFF.

This clonotype showed up just a few times. At one end, the junction sequence differs from germline, possibly due to a read error. V is TRBV19 and J is TRBJ1-5; TRBD1 agrees at 8 bases. The germline V gene has CDR1 LNHDA and CDR2 SQIVND (reference sequence). The CDR3 spans 17 residues. CDR3 bases: TGTGCCAGTAGTATAAGTCGACTTGGACAGGGCAACCAGCCCCAGCATTTT. Amino acids: CASSISRLGQGNQPQHF. The full variable domain, in which reference TRBV19 and TRBJ1-5 provide the parts outside the CDR3, is DGGITQSPKYLFRKEGQNVTLSCEQNLNHDAMYWYRQDPGQGLRLIYYSQIVNDFQKGDIAEGYSVSREKKESFPLTVTSAQKNPTAFYLCASSISRLGQGNQPQHFGDGTRLSIL.

This clonotype has a single count. This chain uses TRBV7-2 with TRBJ1-1, with 7 nucleotides matching TRBD1. This CDR3 has 11 amino acids. Germline lookup yields CDR1 SGHTA and CDR2 FQGNSA. Trimming removed 5 bases from V and 8 bases from J; junction bases left unmatched: 2. The CDR3 DNA reads as TGTGCCAGCAGCCGGGACAGAGAAGCTTTCTTT. This translates into CASSRDREAFF.

The chain couples TRBV6-1 to TRBJ2-1; 12 bases are a match to TRBD2. The CDR3 sequence is 16 residues long. Germline V lookup: CDR1 MNHNS, CDR2 SASEGT. Trimming cost V 7 bases and J 6 bases; bases outside gene matches: 10. This CDR3 reads CASKRASSGGANEQFF. DNA for the CDR3: TGTGCCAGCAAAAGGGCCTCTAGCGGGGGGGCCAATGAGCAGTTCTTC.

This clonotype was counted a few times. Here the CDR3 reads CASLREGRTEAFF. The CDR3 DNA is TGTGCCAGTTTACGGGAGGGACGCACTGAAGCTTTCTTT. This chain links TRBV2 with TRBJ1-1, with D possibly TRBD1 on 5 matching bases. Trimming pared 9 bases from V and 4 bases from J, leaving 15 bases between. The V gene's germline CDR1 is SNHLY and CDR2 FYNNEI. The CDR3 covers 13 residues.

V usage is TRBV28 and J usage is TRBJ1-4, with D possibly TRBD1 on 6 matching bases. Germline V gene lookup returns CDR1 MDHEN and CDR2 SYDVKM. V was clipped by 7 bases and J by 4 bases, with 19 bases between them. The CDR3 is 16 amino acids. In DNA, the CDR3 is TGTGCCAGCACCCCGGGGTACAGGGCATTTAATGAAAAACTGTTTTTT. As protein: CASTPGYRAFNEKLFF.

The V call is TRBV7-9, the J call TRBJ1-6; D is unresolved. Germline V gene sequence: CDR1 SEHNR, CDR2 FQNEAQ (reference sequence). The length of the CDR3 is 16 residues. Trimming shortened V by 4 bases and J by 7 bases, and 17 bases separated the two germline ends. The CDR3 nucleotides are TGTGCCAGCAGCTCGACGACAACTCCTAGGAATTCACCCCTCCACTTT. It encodes CASSSTTTPRNSPLHF.

This clonotype was detected a few times. V is TRBV27 and J is TRBJ1-1; weak D call: TRBD1 (5 bases). Trimming took 5 bases from V and 6 from J, leaving 28 bases between them. Germline V CDR1 and CDR2: MNHEY, SMNVEV (reference sequence). The CDR3 totals 18 residues. The CDR3 coding sequence is TGTGCCAGCAGTCCTGGGCGCACTGGAAGAAGGGGTAGCGCTGAAGCTTTCTTT. Its translation is CASSPGRTGRRGSAEAFF.

The chain is built from TRBV29-1 and TRBJ1-2; D ambiguous. Trimming left V 0 bases short and J 5 bases short, with 7 bases between. Germline V CDR1 and CDR2: SQVTM, ANQGSEA. The length of the CDR3 is 12 residues. DNA for the CDR3: TGCAGCGTTGAAGATAGAGGGTATGGCTACACCTTC. This translates into CSVEDRGYGYTF.

This clonotype was counted only a few times. The chain has TRBV5-1 and TRBJ2-7; no clear D. The germline CDR1 and CDR2 sequences are SGHRS and YFSETQ. V gave up 0 bases and J gave up 2 bases, with 12 bases separating them. There are 15 residues in the CDR3. DNA for the CDR3: TGCGCCAGCAGCTTGGTAGAATCTTTGACCTACGAGCAGTACTTC. Translated, it gives CASSLVESLTYEQYF.

Only a few counts were recorded for this clonotype. The gene calls are TRBV11-2 and TRBJ2-7, with TRBD1 as a possible D gene (8 bases). Germline V CDR1 and CDR2: SGHAT, FQNNGV. The CDR3 sequence is 17 residues long. V lost 6 bases and J lost 2, with 23 bases in between. The CDR3 here is CASSSLRGPSGAYEQYF. Written as DNA, the CDR3 is TGTGCCAGCAGTTCTCTCAGGGGGCCTAGCGGCGCCTACGAGCAGTACTTC.

The gene calls are TRBV20-1 and TRBJ1-1, with unresolved D. The V gene's germline CDR1 is DFQATT and CDR2 SNEGSKA (reference sequence). This CDR3 contains 13 residues. V gave up 2 bases and J gave up 4 bases, with 11 bases separating them. CDR3 residues: CSARPPGVTEAFF. CDR3 DNA sequence: TGCAGTGCTAGACCCCCCGGGGTCACTGAAGCTTTCTTT.

V is TRBV20-1 and J is TRBJ2-7; TRBD1 is a possible D gene (6 bases). The CDR3 length is 14 residues. Between the trimmed V and J ends, which lost 0 bases and 6 bases, there was a span of 15 bases. The germline gives CDR1 DFQATT, CDR2 SNEGSKA (reference sequence). CDR3 in DNA: TGCAGTGCTAGAGATAGTGGACAGCTGTTCGAGCAGTACTTC. Its translation: CSARDSGQLFEQYF.

This chain connects TRBV20-1 to TRBJ1-1, with TRBD1 identical over 7 bases. The CDR3 is made up of 15 amino acids. CDR1 DFQATT and CDR2 SNEGSKA come from the germline V gene (reference sequence). Trimming removed 0 bases from V and 0 bases from J; junction bases left unmatched: 4. CDR3 protein: CSARERTGMNTEAFF. Here the CDR3 DNA reads TGCAGTGCTAGAGAAAGGACAGGCATGAACACTGAAGCTTTCTTT.

This clonotype was counted between two and nine times. The rearrangement uses TRBV27 and TRBJ1-6; 7 bases line up with TRBD1. The CDR3 consists of 16 residues. V lost 7 bases to trimming and J lost 5 bases; unmatched junction nucleotides: 11. Germline CDR1 is MNHEY and CDR2 is SMNVEV (reference sequence). This CDR3 reads CASNPRGTANNSPLHF. The CDR3 DNA reads TGTGCCAGCAATCCCCGGGGGACAGCAAATAATTCACCCCTCCACTTT.

V is TRBV12-5 and J is TRBJ1-5; D gene unclear. V was pared by 6 bases and J by 11 bases, with 20 bases between. The CDR3 contains 14 residues. CDR1 and CDR2 (germline): LGHNT, FRNRAP. CDR3 in DNA: TGTGCTAGTGGCACTACCCCGAGAGGGTATACCCAGCATTTT. It encodes CASGTTPRGYTQHF. The full variable domain, with the rest looked up from reference TRBV12-5 and TRBJ1-5, is DARVTQTPRHKVTEMGQEVTMRCQPILGHNTVFWYRQTMMQGLELLAYFRNRAPLDDSGMPKDRFSAEMPDATLATLKIQPSEPRDSAVYFCASGTTPRGYTQHFGDGTRLSIL.